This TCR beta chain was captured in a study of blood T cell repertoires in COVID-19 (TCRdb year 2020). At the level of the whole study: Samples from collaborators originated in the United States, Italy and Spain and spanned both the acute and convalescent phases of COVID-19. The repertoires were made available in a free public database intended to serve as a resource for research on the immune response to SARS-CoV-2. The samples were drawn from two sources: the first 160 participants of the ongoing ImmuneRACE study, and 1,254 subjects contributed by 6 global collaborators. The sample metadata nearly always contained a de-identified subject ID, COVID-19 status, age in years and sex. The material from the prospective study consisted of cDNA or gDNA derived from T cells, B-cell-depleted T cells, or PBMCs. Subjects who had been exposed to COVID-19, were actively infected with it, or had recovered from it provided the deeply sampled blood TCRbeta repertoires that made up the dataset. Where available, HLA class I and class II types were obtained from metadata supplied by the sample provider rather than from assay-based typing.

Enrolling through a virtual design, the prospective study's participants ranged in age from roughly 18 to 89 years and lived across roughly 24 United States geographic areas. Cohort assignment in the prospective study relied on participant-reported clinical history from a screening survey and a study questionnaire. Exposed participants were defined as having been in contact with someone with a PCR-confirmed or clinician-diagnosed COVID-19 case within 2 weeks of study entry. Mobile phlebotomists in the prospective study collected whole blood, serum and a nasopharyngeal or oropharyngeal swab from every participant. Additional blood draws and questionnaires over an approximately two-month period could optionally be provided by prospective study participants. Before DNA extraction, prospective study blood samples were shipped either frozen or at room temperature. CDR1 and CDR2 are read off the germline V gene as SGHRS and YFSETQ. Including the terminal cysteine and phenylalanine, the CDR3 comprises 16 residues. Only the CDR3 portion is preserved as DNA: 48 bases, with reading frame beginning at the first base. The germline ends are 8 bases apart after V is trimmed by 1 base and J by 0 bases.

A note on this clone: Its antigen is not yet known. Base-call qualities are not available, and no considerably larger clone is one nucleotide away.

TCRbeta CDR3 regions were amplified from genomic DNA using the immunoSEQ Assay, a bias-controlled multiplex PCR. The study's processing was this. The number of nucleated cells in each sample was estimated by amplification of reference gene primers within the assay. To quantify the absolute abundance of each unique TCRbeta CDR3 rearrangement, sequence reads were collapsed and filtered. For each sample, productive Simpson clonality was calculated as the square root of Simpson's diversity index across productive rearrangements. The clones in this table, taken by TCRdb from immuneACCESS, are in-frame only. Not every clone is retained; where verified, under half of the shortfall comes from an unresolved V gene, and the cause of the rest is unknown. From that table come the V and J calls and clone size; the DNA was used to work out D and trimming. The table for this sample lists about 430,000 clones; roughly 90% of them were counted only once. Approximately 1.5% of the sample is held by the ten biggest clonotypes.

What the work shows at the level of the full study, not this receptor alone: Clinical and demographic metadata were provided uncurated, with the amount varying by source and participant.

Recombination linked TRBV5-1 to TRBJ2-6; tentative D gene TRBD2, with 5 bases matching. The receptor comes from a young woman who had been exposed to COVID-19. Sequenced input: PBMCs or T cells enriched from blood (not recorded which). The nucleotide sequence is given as TGCGCCAGCAGCTTGAGCGGTGCCTCTGGGGCCAACGTCCTGACTTTC. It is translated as CASSLSGASGANVLTF.